Sequencing of this T cell receptor (beta chain) was carried out in a study of T-cell reconstitution after alpha-beta-depleted transplantation in children (dated by TCRdb to 2015 to 2016). For the wider study: T-cell immune reconstitution after TCRalphabeta/CD19-depleted allogeneic hematopoietic cell transplantation in children was quantitatively tracked in the study by means of TCR repertoire profiling.

This clonotype was detected many times. Its antigen specificity is not known. No much larger clone is present one base from it, and per-base qualities are unavailable. Library preparation used PCR. The instrument was an Illumina HiSeq 2500. TCR library preparation used molecular barcoding, with unique molecular identifiers applied to normalize quantification of the TCRbeta repertoire. TCRdb took the public reads, trimmed them with fastp at Q25, ran MiXCR for clone calling and kept in-frame beta chains. For every CDR3 protein sequence, its rows merge into one entry that carries the most common genes and DNA. This sample gives 350,000 to 400,000 distinct CDR3 sequences in total; 13% of them show up just once. The leading ten clones occupy about 3.9% of the sample. The sample was PBMCs, taken from the stem cell graft. The TCR was taken from a human donor who donated a stem cell graft to a child with Fanconi anemia.

The sequenced DNA is TGCGCCAGCAGAAAAGGCGACCGACGAGACTATGGCTACACCTTC. Protein translation: CASRKGDRRDYGYTF. The sequence joins TRBV4-3 to TRBJ1-2; the D gene remains uncertain. The V and J ends are trimmed by 6 bases and 3 bases, leaving 17 bases between them. Sequences LGHNA (CDR1) and YSLEER (CDR2) are obtained from the germline V gene. The cysteine opens and the phenylalanine closes a CDR3 of 15 amino acids. Only the CDR3 portion is preserved as DNA: 45 bases, with reading frame beginning at the first base.